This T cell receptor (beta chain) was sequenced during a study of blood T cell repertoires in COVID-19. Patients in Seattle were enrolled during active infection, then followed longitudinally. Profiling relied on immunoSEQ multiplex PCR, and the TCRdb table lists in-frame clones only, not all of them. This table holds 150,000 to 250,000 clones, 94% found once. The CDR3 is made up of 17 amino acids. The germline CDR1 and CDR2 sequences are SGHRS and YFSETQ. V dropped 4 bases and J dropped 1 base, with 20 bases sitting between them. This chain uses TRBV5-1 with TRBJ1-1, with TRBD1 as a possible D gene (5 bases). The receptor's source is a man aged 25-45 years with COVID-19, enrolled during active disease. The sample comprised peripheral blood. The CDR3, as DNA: TGCGCCAGCAGCGCCGGAGGGAAAATCGGACAGAACACTGAAGCTTTCTTT. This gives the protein CASSAGGKIGQNTEAFF.